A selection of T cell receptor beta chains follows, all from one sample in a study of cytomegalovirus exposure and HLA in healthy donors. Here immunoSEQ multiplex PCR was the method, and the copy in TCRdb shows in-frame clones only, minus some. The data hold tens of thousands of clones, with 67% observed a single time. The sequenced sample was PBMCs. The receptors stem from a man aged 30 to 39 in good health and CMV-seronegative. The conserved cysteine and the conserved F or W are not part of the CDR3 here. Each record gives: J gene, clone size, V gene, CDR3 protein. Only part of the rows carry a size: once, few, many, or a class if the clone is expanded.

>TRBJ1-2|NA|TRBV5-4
ASSPTGMGYT
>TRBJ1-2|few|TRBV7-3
ASSLLGGQGGHGYT
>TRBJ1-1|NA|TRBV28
ASSFWGGENTEAF
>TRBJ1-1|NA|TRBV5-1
ASSSGADTEAF
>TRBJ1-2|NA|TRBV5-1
ASSPIGQGSGYT
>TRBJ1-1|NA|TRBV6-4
ASTTSMNTEAF
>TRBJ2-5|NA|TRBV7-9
ASSRDIQETQY
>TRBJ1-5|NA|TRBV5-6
ASSSSGASNQPQH
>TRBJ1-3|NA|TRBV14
ASSRRRTDPYSGNTIY
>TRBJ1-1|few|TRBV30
AWSASVEAF
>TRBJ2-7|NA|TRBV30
AWSFAQLGEQY
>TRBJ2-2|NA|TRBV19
ASSIRRYRDTGELF
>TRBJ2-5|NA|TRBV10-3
AITPGQGETQY
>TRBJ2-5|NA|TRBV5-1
ASSDLGGVETQY
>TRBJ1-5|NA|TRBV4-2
ASSQGGGLNQPQH
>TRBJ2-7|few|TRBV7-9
ASSLDRVSYEQY
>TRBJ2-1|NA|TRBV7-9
ASSLDVHTGDEQF
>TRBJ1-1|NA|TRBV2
ASSGGGLNTEAF
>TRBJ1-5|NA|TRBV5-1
ASSHWTATYQPQH
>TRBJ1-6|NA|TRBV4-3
ASSQEYRAQGSSYNSPLH
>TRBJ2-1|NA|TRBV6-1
ASSEGSGSYNEQF
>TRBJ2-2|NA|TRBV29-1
SVKVVNTGELF
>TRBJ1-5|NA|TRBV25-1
ASSAGQGGQPQH
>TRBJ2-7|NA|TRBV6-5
ASTPPGTSGGEQY
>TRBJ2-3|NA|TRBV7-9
ASSFMDTYHTDTQY
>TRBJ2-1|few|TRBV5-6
ASSLVGERF
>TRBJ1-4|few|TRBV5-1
ASSQTGGGSEKLF
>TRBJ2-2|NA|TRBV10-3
AIRGLAGAGELF
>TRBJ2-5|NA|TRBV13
ASSFSSGGFGETQY
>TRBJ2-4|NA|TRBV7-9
ASSSLGSGGPINIQY
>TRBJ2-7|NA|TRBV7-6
ASSPSLEEQY
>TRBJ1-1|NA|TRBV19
ASSRGQGVAEAF
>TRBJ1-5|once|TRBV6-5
ASSSNSYNQPQH
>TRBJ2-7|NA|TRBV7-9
ASSRTGGYEQY
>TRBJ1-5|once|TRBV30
AWTGVGSNQPQH
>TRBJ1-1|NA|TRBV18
ASSALSTVNTEAF
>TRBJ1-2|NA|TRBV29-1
SVAGEQGYT
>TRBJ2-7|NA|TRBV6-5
ASSYLSGGSTYEY
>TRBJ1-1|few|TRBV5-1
ASSPITGGKNTEAF
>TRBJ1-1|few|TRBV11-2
ASSFTTAREAF
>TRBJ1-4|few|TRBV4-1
ASSQDGDTRIALF
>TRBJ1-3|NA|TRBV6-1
ASSIQAPGNTIY
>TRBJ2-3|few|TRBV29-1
SAQKGRDRGADTQY
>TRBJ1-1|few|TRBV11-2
ASGTGGWTEAF
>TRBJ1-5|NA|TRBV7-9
ASSPIGGGNQPQH
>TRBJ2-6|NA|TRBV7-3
ASSPPGLNILT